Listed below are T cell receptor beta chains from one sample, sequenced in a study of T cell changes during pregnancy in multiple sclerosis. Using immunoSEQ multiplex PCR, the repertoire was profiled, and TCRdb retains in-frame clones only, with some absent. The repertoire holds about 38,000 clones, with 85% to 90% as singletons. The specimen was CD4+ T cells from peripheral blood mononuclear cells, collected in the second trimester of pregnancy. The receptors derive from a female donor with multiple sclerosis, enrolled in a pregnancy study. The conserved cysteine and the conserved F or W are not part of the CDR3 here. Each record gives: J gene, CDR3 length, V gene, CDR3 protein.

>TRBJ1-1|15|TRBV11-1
ASSPGTGRKVGTEAF
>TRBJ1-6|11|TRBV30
AWTRVYNSPLH
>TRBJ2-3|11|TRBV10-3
AISESRTPTQY
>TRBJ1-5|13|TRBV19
ASSIPGNGNQPQH
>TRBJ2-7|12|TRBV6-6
ASRTGTGTYEQY
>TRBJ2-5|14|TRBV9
ASSRSGISRQETQY
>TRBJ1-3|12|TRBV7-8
ASMEGTSGNTIY
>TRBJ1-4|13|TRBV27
ASSFIGTGSEKLF
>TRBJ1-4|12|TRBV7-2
ASSPDRGPEKLF
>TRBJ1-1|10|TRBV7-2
ASSLSGGRAF
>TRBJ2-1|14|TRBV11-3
ASSHSGTGEVGEQF
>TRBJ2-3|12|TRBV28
ASSLSGYTDTQY
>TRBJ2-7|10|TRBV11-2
ASSLTGSEQY
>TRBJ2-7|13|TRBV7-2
ASSQTGGLSYEQY
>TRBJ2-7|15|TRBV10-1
ASSESLTTSGIYEQY
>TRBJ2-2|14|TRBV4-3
ASSQMLAGGPGELF
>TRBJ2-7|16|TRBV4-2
ASSQEGVDRGYSYEQY
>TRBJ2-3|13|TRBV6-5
ASSHSGSNKDTQY
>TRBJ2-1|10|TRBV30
AWREVYNEQF
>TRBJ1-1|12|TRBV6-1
ASSEGAGTTEAF
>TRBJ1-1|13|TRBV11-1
ASSPDGGVNTEAF
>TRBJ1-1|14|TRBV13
ASSSPNRDRASEAF
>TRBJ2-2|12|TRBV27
ASSFSPYTGELF
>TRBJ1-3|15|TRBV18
ASSPEVRGDSGNTIY
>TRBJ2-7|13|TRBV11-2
ASSLGAGSSYEQY
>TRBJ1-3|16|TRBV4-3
ASRQNAQGPLSGNTIY
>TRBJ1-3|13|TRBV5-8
ASSLTDSSGNTIY
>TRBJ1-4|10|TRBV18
ASSPSREKLF
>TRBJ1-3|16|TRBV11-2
ASSLAGQGVASGNTIY
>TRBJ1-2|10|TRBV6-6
ASLVRGKGYT
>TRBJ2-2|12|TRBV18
ASSPIRDTGELF
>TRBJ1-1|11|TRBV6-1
ASSEQTGVQDL
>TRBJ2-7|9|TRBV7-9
ASSQAYEQY